A selection of T cell receptor beta chains follows, all from one sample in a study of cytomegalovirus exposure and HLA in healthy donors. Sequenced by immunoSEQ multiplex PCR; TCRdb stores in-frame clones only, minus some. In the table there are 40,000 to 45,000 clones, about 72% of which are singletons. The material sequenced was PBMCs. Every receptor here comes from a man aged 25-40 years in good health and CMV-seronegative. CDR3s include the opening cysteine and the closing phenylalanine or tryptophan. D genes are given only for firm matches. Size is stated for part of the rows, as once, few or many counts, or as a class when the clone is expanded.

CDR3aa	CDR3nt	abundance	v_gene	j_gene	d_gene
CASSQGGQASTDTQYF	TGCGCCAGCAGCCAAGGGGGACAGGCCAGCACAGATACGCAGTATTTT	NA	TRBV4-3	TRBJ2-3	TRBD1
CASSVDRAANEKLFF	TGCGCCAGCAGCGTCGACAGGGCTGCTAATGAAAAACTGTTTTTT	few	TRBV5-1	TRBJ1-4	TRBD1
CAWSGQGYNSPLHF	TGTGCCTGGAGCGGGCAGGGGTATAATTCACCCCTCCACTTT	NA	TRBV30	TRBJ1-6	NA
CASSPDPGTARNEQYF	TGTGCCAGCAGCCCCGACCCCGGGACAGCCAGAAACGAGCAGTACTTC	NA	TRBV11-2	TRBJ2-7	TRBD1
CSARPQTEQFF	TGCAGTGCTAGACCCCAGACAGAGCAGTTCTTC	NA	TRBV20-1	TRBJ2-1	NA
CASIRAGADTQYF	TGTGCCAGCATCCGAGCGGGAGCAGATACGCAGTATTTT	NA	TRBV7-9	TRBJ2-3	TRBD2
CASRRGLAVWVGETQYF	TGCGCCAGCAGACGGGGACTAGCGGTGTGGGTGGGGGAGACCCAGTACTTC	NA	TRBV5-1	TRBJ2-5	TRBD2
CAISSGGQLETQYF	TGTGCCATCAGTAGCGGGGGACAGCTAGAGACCCAGTACTTC	NA	TRBV10-3	TRBJ2-5	NA
CASSRGLRLGGRGYEQYF	TGTGCCAGCAGTCGAGGTCTCAGACTAGGCGGGAGAGGATACGAGCAGTACTTC	NA	TRBV28	TRBJ2-7	TRBD2
CASSVGETYSYEQYF	TGTGCCAGCAGCGTAGGGGAGACCTACTCCTACGAGCAGTACTTC	NA	TRBV9	TRBJ2-7	NA
CASSHPDREKSAFF	TGTGCCAGCAGTCACCCGGACAGGGAAAAGTCAGCTTTCTTT	NA	TRBV6-6	TRBJ1-1	TRBD1
CASSPRTSAETQYF	TGTGCCAGCAGCCCGCGGACTAGCGCAGAGACCCAGTACTTC	few	TRBV9	TRBJ2-5	TRBD2
CATSWGQESPLHF	TGTGCCACCAGCTGGGGACAGGAGTCACCCCTCCACTTT	NA	TRBV15	TRBJ1-6	TRBD1
CSSRSSGSSYNEQFF	TGTTCCAGCCGATCTAGCGGGAGCTCCTACAATGAGCAGTTCTTC	NA	TRBV7-9	TRBJ2-1	TRBD2
CASSLTGGAYEQYF	TGTGCCAGCAGTCTCACAGGGGGCGCCTACGAGCAGTACTTC	medium-sized	TRBV6-5	TRBJ2-7	TRBD1
CASSPGTGGDSPLHF	TGTGCCAGCAGCCCCGGGACAGGGGGCGATTCACCCCTCCACTTT	NA	TRBV6-4	TRBJ1-6	TRBD1
CASSVLTSGVSTDTQYF	TGTGCCAGCAGCGTACTAACTAGCGGAGTAAGCACAGATACGCAGTATTTT	NA	TRBV9	TRBJ2-3	TRBD2
CASSLTALQGLAGGTDTQYF	TGCGCCAGCAGCCTTACCGCTCTACAGGGACTAGCGGGAGGAACAGATACGCAGTATTTT	NA	TRBV4-3	TRBJ2-3	TRBD2
CASSSRTSGGIPGANVLTF	TGTGCCAGCAGCTCCCGGACTAGCGGGGGGATTCCTGGGGCCAACGTCCTGACTTTC	NA	TRBV7-2	TRBJ2-6	TRBD2
CASSLGTSRGETQYF	TGTGCCAGCAGCCTCGGGACTAGCCGTGGGGAGACCCAGTACTTC	medium-sized	TRBV5-4	TRBJ2-5	TRBD2
CASSPLPGVVDEQFF	TGTGCCAGCAGTCCCCTTCCGGGAGTAGTGGATGAGCAGTTCTTC	NA	TRBV5-6	TRBJ2-1	NA
CASSLRQASSYEQYF	TGTGCCAGCAGTTTACGACAGGCCAGCTCCTACGAGCAGTACTTC	once	TRBV6-1	TRBJ2-7	NA
CASSRTRTSGSEQYF	TGTGCCAGCAGCCGAACCCGGACTAGCGGCTCCGAGCAGTACTTC	NA	TRBV9	TRBJ2-7	TRBD2
CASSGYQRLLNTEAFF	TGTGCCAGCAGTGGGTACCAGAGACTCCTGAACACTGAAGCTTTCTTT	once	TRBV6-1	TRBJ1-1	NA
CASSFGQGADGYTF	TGTGCCAGCAGCTTTGGGCAGGGGGCGGATGGCTACACCTTC	once	TRBV5-6	TRBJ1-2	TRBD1
CASSQEASGPFYEQYF	TGCGCCAGCAGCCAAGAGGCTAGCGGGCCATTCTACGAGCAGTACTTC	NA	TRBV4-3	TRBJ2-7	TRBD2
CASSHADRSGTEAFF	TGTGCCAGCAGCCACGCGGACAGGTCCGGCACTGAAGCTTTCTTT	NA	TRBV7-2	TRBJ1-1	TRBD1
CASSQHSGRAARPYNEQFF	TGCGCCAGCAGCCAACATAGCGGGAGGGCCGCCCGGCCCTACAATGAGCAGTTCTTC	few	TRBV4-1	TRBJ2-1	TRBD2
CASSLAGLSYEQYF	TGTGCCAGCAGCTTAGCGGGACTCTCCTACGAGCAGTACTTC	NA	TRBV11-2	TRBJ2-7	NA
CASSPSMGAVDEQFF	TGCGCCAGCAGCCCCTCAATGGGGGCGGTCGATGAGCAGTTCTTC	few	TRBV4-1	TRBJ2-1	NA
CASSRAGQGTYEQYF	TGCGCCAGCAGCCGCGCCGGACAGGGTACCTACGAGCAGTACTTC	NA	TRBV5-1	TRBJ2-7	TRBD1
CASSGLAGLSYEQYF	TGTGCCAGCAGCGGTCTTGCGGGCCTGTCCTACGAGCAGTACTTC	NA	TRBV7-2	TRBJ2-7	NA
CASSLDLAEQYF	TGTGCCAGCAGCTTAGATCTGGCCGAGCAGTACTTC	few	TRBV11-2	TRBJ2-7	NA
CASSGGQDPGPRANEKLFF	TGTGCCAGCAGCGGGGGACAAGATCCGGGGCCGCGGGCTAATGAAAAACTGTTTTTT	NA	TRBV9	TRBJ1-4	NA
CASSFSGVSYNEQFF	TGTGCCAGCAGCTTTAGCGGTGTCTCCTACAATGAGCAGTTCTTC	NA	TRBV5-4	TRBJ2-1	NA
CASKPGTPLEQYF	TGCGCCAGCAAGCCCGGGACTCCTCTCGAGCAGTACTTC	NA	TRBV10-2	TRBJ2-7	NA
CASSRDRGSPKEPLHF	TGTGCCAGCAGCCGGGACAGGGGATCCCCTAAGGAGCCCCTCCACTTT	NA	TRBV2	TRBJ1-6	TRBD1
CASGLGVVNTEAFF	TGTGCTAGTGGTTTAGGGGTGGTGAACACTGAAGCTTTCTTT	NA	TRBV12-5	TRBJ1-1	NA
CASINRGGTGELFF	TGTGCCAGTATTAACAGGGGAGGAACCGGGGAGCTGTTTTTT	few	TRBV19	TRBJ2-2	NA
CASSQDPLSGATANVLTF	TGTGCCAGCAGCCAAGATCCCCTTAGCGGGGCCACGGCCAACGTCCTGACTTTC	few	TRBV4-2	TRBJ2-6	TRBD2
CATGRDYKMNTEAFF	TGTGCCACCGGCCGGGACTATAAGATGAACACTGAAGCTTTCTTT	NA	TRBV15	TRBJ1-1	NA
CAWIASGRARSSYEQYF	TGTGCCTGGATCGCTAGCGGGAGGGCCCGAAGCTCCTACGAGCAGTACTTC	NA	TRBV30	TRBJ2-7	TRBD2
CAISERGWYGYTF	TGTGCCATCAGTGAAAGAGGGTGGTATGGCTACACCTTC	NA	TRBV10-3	TRBJ1-2	NA
CASSLSGQGKTQPQHF	TGTGCCAGTAGTCTCTCGGGACAGGGTAAGACTCAGCCCCAGCATTTT	NA	TRBV19	TRBJ1-5	TRBD1
CASSLGGFPYGYTF	TGTGCCAGCAGTTTAGGGGGGTTCCCCTATGGCTACACCTTC	NA	TRBV27	TRBJ1-2	NA
CASSSGGETGVLFNEQFF	TGTGCCAGCAGCTCTGGGGGGGAGACAGGCGTTCTTTTCAATGAGCAGTTCTTC	NA	TRBV5-4	TRBJ2-1	NA
CASSISFRTSGMYEQYF	TGTGCCAGTAGTATAAGTTTTCGGACTAGCGGGATGTACGAGCAGTACTTC	NA	TRBV19	TRBJ2-7	TRBD2
CAIGDRDNEKLFF	TGTGCCATCGGGGATCGGGATAATGAAAAACTGTTTTTT	NA	TRBV10-3	TRBJ1-4	NA